The present T cell receptor beta chain was sequenced within a study of pediatric ulcerative colitis. The study's findings and limits: All ulcerative colitis patients, but no controls, carried a couple of rectal clonotypes.

Germline CDR1 reads SGHTA; CDR2 reads FQGTGA. The CDR3 spans 13 residues. V shed 6 bases, J shed 6 bases, and the junction held 7 bases outside the gene matches. One to two pinch biopsies were taken from the rectum during colonoscopy. No immunosuppressive drugs were given to ulcerative colitis patients before diagnostic colonoscopy. In regard to this clone: Antigen specificity is unknown.

This was a survey-level run. Data came from immunoSEQ multiplex PCR; TCRdb stores just in-frame clones and leaves some out. The sample includes some 43,000 clones, 78% of them seen just once. The TCR sequence derives from a girl aged 5 to 17 with moderate ulcerative colitis. Specimen: gut tissue. The chain uses TRBV7-3 and TRBJ1-1; 7 nucleotides match TRBD1. CDR3 sequence reads: CASSYRGGPEAFF. CDR3 coding DNA: TGTGCCAGCAGTTACAGGGGTGGACCTGAAGCTTTCTTT.